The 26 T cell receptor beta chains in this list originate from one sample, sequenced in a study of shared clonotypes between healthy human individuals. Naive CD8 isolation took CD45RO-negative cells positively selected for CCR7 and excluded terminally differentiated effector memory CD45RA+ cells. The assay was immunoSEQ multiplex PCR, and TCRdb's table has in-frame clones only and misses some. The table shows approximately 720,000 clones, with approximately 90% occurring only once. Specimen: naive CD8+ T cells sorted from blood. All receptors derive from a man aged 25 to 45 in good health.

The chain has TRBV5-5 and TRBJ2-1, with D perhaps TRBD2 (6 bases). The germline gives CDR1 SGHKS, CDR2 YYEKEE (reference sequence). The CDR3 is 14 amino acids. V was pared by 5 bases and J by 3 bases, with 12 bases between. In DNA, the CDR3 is TGTGCCAGCAGGTACGGGAGCGTCTACAATGAGCAGTTCTTC. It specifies CASRYGSVYNEQFF.

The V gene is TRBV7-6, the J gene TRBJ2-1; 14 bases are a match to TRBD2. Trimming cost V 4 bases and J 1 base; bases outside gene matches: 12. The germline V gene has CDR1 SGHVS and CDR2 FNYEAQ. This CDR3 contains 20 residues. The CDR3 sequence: CASSSSPGLAGAGSYNEQFF. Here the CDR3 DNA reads TGTGCCAGCAGCTCCTCCCCGGGACTAGCGGGAGCAGGTTCCTACAATGAGCAGTTCTTC. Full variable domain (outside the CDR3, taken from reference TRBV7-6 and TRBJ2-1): GAGVSQSPRYKVTKRGQDVALRCDPISGHVSLYWYRQALGQGPEFLTYFNYEAQQDKSGLPNDRFSAERPEGSISTLTIQRTEQRDSAMYRCASSSSPGLAGAGSYNEQFFGPGTRLTVL.

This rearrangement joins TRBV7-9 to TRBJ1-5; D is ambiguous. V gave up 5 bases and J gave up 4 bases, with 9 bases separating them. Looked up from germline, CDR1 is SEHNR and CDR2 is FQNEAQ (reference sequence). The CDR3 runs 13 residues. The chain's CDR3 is CASSPSLNQPQHF. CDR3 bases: TGTGCCAGCAGCCCTAGTTTAAATCAGCCCCAGCATTTT.

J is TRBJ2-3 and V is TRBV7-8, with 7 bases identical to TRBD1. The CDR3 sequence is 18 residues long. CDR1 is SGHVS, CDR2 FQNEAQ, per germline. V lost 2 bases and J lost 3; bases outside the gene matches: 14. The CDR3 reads CASSLNVEGAPLTDTQYF. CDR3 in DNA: TGTGCCAGCAGCTTAAATGTCGAGGGGGCCCCGTTGACAGATACGCAGTATTTT.

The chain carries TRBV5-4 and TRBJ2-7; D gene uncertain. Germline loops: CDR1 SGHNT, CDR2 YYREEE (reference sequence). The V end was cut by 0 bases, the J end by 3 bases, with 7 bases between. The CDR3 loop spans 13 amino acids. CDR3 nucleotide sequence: TGTGCCAGCAGCTTGGAGGTTAGCTACGAGCAGTACTTC. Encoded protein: CASSLEVSYEQYF.

The DNA of the CDR3 is TGTGCCAGCAGCGTAGACGCGGGAGGCACAGATACGCAGTATTTT. It is translated as CASSVDAGGTDTQYF. J is TRBJ2-3 and V is TRBV9, with 7 positions matching TRBD2. The trim removed 0 bases at V and 1 base at J, leaving 2 bases unmatched. Germline-derived CDR1 and CDR2 are SGDLS and YYNGEE. The CDR3 covers 15 residues.

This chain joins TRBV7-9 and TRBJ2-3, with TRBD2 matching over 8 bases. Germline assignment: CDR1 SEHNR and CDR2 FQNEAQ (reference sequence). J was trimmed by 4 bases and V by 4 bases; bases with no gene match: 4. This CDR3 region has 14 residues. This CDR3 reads CASSSWTSSDTQYF. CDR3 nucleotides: TGTGCCAGCAGCTCGTGGACTAGCTCAGATACGCAGTATTTT.

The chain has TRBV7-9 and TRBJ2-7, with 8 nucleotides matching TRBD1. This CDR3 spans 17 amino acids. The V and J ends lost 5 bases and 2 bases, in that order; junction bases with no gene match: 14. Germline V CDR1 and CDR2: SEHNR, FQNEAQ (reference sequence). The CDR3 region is CASSPNGDRHLTYEQYF. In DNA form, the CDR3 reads TGTGCCAGCAGCCCCAATGGGGACAGGCACCTTACCTACGAGCAGTACTTC.

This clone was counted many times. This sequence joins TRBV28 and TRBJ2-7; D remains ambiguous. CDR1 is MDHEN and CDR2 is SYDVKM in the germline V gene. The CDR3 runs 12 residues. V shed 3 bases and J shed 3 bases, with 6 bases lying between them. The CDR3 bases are TGTGCCAGCAGTTTCATCAACTACGAGCAGTACTTC. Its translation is CASSFINYEQYF.

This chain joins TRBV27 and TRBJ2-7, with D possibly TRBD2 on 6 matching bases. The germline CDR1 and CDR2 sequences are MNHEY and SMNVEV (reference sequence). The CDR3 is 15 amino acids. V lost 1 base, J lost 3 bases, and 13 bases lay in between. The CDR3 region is CASSLLGEENYEQYF. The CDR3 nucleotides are TGTGCCAGCAGTTTATTAGGGGAGGAAAACTACGAGCAGTACTTC.

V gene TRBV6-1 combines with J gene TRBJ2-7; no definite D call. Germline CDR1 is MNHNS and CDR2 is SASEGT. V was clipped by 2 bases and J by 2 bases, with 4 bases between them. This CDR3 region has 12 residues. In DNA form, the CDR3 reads TGTGCCAGCAGTGAACGGGCCTACGAGCAGTACTTC. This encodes CASSERAYEQYF.

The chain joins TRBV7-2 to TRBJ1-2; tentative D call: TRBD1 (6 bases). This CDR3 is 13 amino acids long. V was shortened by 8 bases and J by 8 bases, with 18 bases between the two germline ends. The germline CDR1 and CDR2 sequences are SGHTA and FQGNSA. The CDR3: CASPRGVGGGYTF. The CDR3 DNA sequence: TGTGCCAGCCCCAGGGGTGTGGGTGGCGGCTACACCTTC.

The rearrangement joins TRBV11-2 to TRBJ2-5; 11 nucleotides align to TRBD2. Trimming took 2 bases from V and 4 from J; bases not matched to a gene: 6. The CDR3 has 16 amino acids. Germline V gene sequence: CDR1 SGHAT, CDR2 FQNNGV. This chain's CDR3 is CASSLLAGGIAETQYF. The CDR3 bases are TGTGCCAGCAGCTTATTAGCGGGAGGGATCGCAGAGACCCAGTACTTC.

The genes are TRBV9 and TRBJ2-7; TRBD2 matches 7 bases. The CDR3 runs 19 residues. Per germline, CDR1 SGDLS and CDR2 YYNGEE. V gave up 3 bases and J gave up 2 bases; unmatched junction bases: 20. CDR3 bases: TGTGCCAGCAGCGCAGAAGGGTCGGCTAGCGGAACCCCAACCTACGAGCAGTACTTC. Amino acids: CASSAEGSASGTPTYEQYF.

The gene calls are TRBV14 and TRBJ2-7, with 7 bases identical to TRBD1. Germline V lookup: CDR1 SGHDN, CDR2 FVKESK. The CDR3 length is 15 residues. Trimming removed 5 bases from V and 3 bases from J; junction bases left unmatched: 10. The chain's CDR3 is CASSDKQGRLYEQYF. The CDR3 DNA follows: TGTGCCAGCAGCGACAAACAGGGGAGACTCTACGAGCAGTACTTC.

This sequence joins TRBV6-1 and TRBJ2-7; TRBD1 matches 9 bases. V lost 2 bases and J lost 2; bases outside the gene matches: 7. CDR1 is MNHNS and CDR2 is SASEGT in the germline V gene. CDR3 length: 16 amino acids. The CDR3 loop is CASSELGGTGPYEQYF. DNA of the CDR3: TGTGCCAGCAGTGAATTAGGTGGGACAGGGCCCTACGAGCAGTACTTC.

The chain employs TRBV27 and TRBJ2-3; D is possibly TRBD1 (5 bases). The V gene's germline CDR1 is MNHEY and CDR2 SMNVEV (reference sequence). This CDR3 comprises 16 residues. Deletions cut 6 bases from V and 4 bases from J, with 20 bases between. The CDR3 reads CASSPLGAHDADTQYF. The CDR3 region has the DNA TGTGCCAGCAGCCCTTTAGGGGCCCACGACGCAGATACGCAGTATTTT.

The CDR3 sequence is CASSLAWETEAFF. The CDR3 DNA follows: TGTGCCAGCAGCCTGGCCTGGGAGACTGAAGCTTTCTTT. This chain joins TRBV14 and TRBJ1-1; D is ambiguous. Per germline, CDR1 SGHDN and CDR2 FVKESK. Trimming removed 4 bases from V and 5 bases from J, with 11 bases in between. This CDR3 comprises 13 residues. Full variable domain (outside the CDR3, taken from reference TRBV14 and TRBJ1-1): EAGVTQFPSHSVIEKGQTVTLRCDPISGHDNLYWYRRVMGKEIKFLLHFVKESKQDESGMPNNRFLAERTGGTYSTLKVQPAELEDSGVYFCASSLAWETEAFFGQGTRLTVV.

CDR3 sequence reads: CASSYSSGGTETQYF. CDR3 sequence (DNA): TGCGCCAGCAGCTACTCCTCGGGGGGCACGGAGACCCAGTACTTC. J is TRBJ2-5 and V is TRBV5-1; D perhaps matches TRBD2 (7 bases). The germline V and J ends were trimmed by 3 bases and 5 bases, with 17 bases remaining between them. There are 15 residues in the CDR3. Germline V gene data show CDR1 as SGHRS and CDR2 as YFSETQ.

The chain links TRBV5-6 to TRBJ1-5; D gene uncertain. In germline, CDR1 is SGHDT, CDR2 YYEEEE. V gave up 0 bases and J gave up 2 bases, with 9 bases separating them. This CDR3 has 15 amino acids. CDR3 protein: CASSLAGSGNQPQHF. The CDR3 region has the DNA TGTGCCAGCAGCTTGGCCGGCTCGGGCAATCAGCCCCAGCATTTT. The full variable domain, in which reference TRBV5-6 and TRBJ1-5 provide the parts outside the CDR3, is DAGVTQSPTHLIKTRGQQVTLRCSPKSGHDTVSWYQQALGQGPQFIFQYYEEEERQRGNFPDRFSGHQFPNYSSELNVNALLLGDSALYLCASSLAGSGNQPQHFGDGTRLSIL.

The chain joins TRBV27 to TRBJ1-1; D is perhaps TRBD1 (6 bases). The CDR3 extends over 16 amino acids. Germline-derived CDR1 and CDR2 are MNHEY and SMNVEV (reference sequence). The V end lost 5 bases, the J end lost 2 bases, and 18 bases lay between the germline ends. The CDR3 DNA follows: TGTGCCAGCAGTCCGCTACGGGACACCTTAAACACTGAAGCTTTCTTT. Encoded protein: CASSPLRDTLNTEAFF.

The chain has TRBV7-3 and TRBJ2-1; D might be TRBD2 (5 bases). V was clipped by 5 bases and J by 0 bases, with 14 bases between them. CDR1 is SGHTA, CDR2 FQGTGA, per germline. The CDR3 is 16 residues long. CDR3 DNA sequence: TGTGCCAGCAGCCCCGACTCTAGCTTCTCCTACAATGAGCAGTTCTTC. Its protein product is CASSPDSSFSYNEQFF.

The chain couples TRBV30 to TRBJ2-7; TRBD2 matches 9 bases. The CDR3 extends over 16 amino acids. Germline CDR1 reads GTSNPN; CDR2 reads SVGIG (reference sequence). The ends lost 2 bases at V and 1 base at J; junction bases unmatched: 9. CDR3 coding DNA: TGTGCCTGGAGTTCCCCCCGGACTAGCGCTTCCTACGAGCAGTACTTC. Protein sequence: CAWSSPRTSASYEQYF.

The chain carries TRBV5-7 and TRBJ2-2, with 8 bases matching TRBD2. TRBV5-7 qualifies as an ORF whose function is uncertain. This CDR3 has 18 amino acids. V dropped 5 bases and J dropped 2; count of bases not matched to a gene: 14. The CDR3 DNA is TGTGCCAGCAGTTCCCGATCCCTTGGACTAGCTAACACCGGGGAGCTGTTTTTT. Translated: CASSSRSLGLANTGELFF.

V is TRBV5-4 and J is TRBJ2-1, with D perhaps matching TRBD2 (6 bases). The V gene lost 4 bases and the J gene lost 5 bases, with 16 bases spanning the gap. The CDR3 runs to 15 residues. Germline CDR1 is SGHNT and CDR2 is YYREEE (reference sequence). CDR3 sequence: CASSHPGTGNNEQFF. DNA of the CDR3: TGTGCCAGCAGCCACCCCGGGACTGGAAACAATGAGCAGTTCTTC. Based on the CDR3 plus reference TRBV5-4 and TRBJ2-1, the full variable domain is ETGVTQSPTHLIKTRGQQVTLRCSSQSGHNTVSWYQQALGQGPQFIFQYYREEENGRGNFPPRFSGLQFPNYSSELNVNALELDDSALYLCASSHPGTGNNEQFFGPGTRLTVL.

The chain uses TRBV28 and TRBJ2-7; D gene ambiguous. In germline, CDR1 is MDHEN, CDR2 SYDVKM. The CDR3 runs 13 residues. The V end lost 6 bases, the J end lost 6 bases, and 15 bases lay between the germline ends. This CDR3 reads CASSPGRMGEQYF. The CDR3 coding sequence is TGTGCCAGCAGCCCCGGCCGGATGGGCGAGCAGTACTTC.